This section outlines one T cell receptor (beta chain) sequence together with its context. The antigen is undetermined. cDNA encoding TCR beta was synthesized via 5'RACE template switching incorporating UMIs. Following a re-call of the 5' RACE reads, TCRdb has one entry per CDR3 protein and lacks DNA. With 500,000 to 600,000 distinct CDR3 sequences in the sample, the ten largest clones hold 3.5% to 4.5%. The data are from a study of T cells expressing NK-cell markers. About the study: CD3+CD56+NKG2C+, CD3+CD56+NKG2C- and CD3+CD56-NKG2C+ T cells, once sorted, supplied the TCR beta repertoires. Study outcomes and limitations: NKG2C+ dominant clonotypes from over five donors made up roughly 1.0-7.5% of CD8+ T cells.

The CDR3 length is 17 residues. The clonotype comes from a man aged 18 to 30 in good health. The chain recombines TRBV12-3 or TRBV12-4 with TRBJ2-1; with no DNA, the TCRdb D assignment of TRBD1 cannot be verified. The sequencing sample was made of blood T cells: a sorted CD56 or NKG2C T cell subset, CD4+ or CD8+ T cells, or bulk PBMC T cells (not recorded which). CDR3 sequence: CASSLAPGRGSYNEQFF.